This T cell receptor beta chain derives from a study of CD8 T cells in ankylosing spondylitis. Findings and caveats of the study: Matched ankylosing spondylitis synovial fluid reportedly showed significant enrichment of disease-linked clones.

By quantitative 5'-RACE with molecular barcodes, the TCR beta libraries were made. TCRdb redid the calling of the 5' RACE reads with MiXCR, one entry per CDR3 protein. The repertoire consists of more than 250,000 distinct CDR3 sequences, with roughly 10% occurring once and the leading ten covering roughly 9.1%. Trimming cost V 6 bases and J 10 bases, with 15 bases left between them. The CDR3 has 13 residues. This clonotype was counted many times. The antigen is undetermined. Sequences were obtained from blood, either unsorted or a sorted T cell fraction (not recorded which). The genes are TRBV12-3 or TRBV12-4 and TRBJ1-4; D is uncertain. The source of this sequence is a female donor with ankylosing spondylitis or in good health (not recorded which). CDR3 DNA sequence: TGTGCCAGCAGCTCCGCGGAGACGGGAAAACTGTTTTTT. Encoded protein: CASSSAETGKLFF.